Each of the 27 T cell receptor beta chains below was sequenced from the same sample in a study of T cells in Graves' hyperthyroidism and ophthalmopathy. There were TCR beta CDR3 regions amplified from RNA transcripts. RT-PCR in the first round (using the HTBI primer set) targeted the TCR CDR3. TCRdb reanalysed the multiplex PCR reads using MiXCR and keeps one entry per CDR3 protein. The data contain about 720,000 distinct CDR3 sequences, about 19% of them singletons. The sample taken for sequencing was blood. The receptor source for this set is a woman aged 50 to 60 with Graves' hyperthyroidism that later progressed to Graves' ophthalmopathy.

V usage is TRBV2 and J usage is TRBJ1-4; no definite D call. Trimming removed 5 bases at V and 0 bases at J, with 13 bases between. CDR3 length equals 16 residues. Per germline, CDR1 SNHLY and CDR2 FYNNEI. The CDR3 loop reads CASSLILTATNEKLFF. In DNA form, the CDR3 reads TGTGCCAGCAGTCTAATATTGACGGCAACTAATGAAAAACTGTTTTTT.

This clonotype was seen ten or more times. The chain links TRBV6-2 or TRBV6-3 to TRBJ1-5; weak D call: TRBD1 (5 bases). V was shortened by 7 bases and J by 2 bases, with 9 bases between the two germline ends. This CDR3 has 13 residues. Germline V gene lookup returns CDR1 MNHEY and CDR2 SVGEGT. As DNA, the CDR3 is TGTGCCAGCACCCCGGGACGCAATCAGCCCCAGCATTTT. Translated: CASTPGRNQPQHF.

This clonotype appeared many times. The chain joins TRBV3-1 to TRBJ2-2; the match to TRBD2 covers 7 bases. The J segment lost 4 bases and the V segment lost 1 base, leaving 3 bases of the junction unmatched. The CDR3 consists of 15 residues. Germline V gives CDR1 LGHDT, CDR2 YNNKEL (reference sequence). CDR3 region: CASSQGTSITGELFF. The DNA of the CDR3 is TGTGCCAGCAGCCAAGGGACTAGTATCACCGGGGAGCTGTTTTTT. The full variable domain, completed using reference TRBV3-1 and TRBJ2-2, is DTAVSQTPKYLVTQMGNDKSIKCEQNLGHDTMYWYKQDSKKFLKIMFSYNNKELIINETVPNRFSPKSPDKAHLNLHINSLELGDSAVYFCASSQGTSITGELFFGEGSRLTVL.

This clonotype was recorded at least ten times. DNA for the CDR3: TGTGCCTGGAGCGTACAGGGGTATGGGGGCTACACCTTC. Protein product: CAWSVQGYGGYTF. V is TRBV30 and J is TRBJ1-2; 7 bases line up with TRBD1. Germline V gene sequence: CDR1 GTSNPN, CDR2 SVGIG (reference sequence). This CDR3 contains 13 residues. With 3 bases clipped from V and 8 bases from J, the junction kept 9 bases outside the gene matches.

This clonotype was picked up many times. The rearrangement uses TRBV3-1 and TRBJ1-1; D gene uncertain. This CDR3 contains 14 residues. The germline V gene encodes CDR1 LGHDT and CDR2 YNNKEL (reference sequence). The germline V and J ends were trimmed by 5 bases and 2 bases, with 12 bases remaining between them. The CDR3 region is CASSAEGSNTEAFF. CDR3 sequence (DNA): TGTGCCAGCAGCGCCGAGGGCAGTAACACTGAAGCTTTCTTT.

The V gene is TRBV29-1, the J gene TRBJ2-1; the D is unclear. Trimming took off 0 bases at V and 12 bases at J, with 12 bases between the two ends. Per the germline V gene, CDR1 is SQVTM and CDR2 is ANQGSEA. The CDR3 covers 12 residues. The CDR3 loop reads CSVEEIFDGQFF. The CDR3 DNA is TGCAGCGTTGAAGAGATCTTTGATGGGCAGTTCTTC.

The V call is TRBV19, the J call TRBJ2-2, with 7 bases that match TRBD1. CDR1 and CDR2 (germline): LNHDA, SQIVND (reference sequence). This CDR3 spans 14 amino acids. The V segment lost 7 bases and the J segment 3 bases; nucleotides outside the gene matches: 5. The CDR3 loop reads CASTLTGYTGELFF. CDR3 in DNA: TGTGCCAGTACCCTGACAGGGTACACCGGGGAGCTGTTTTTT.

Note on this clonotype: Its ends do not fully match the called genes, so a read error is possible. This sequence joins TRBV7-8 and TRBJ1-1, with 7 bases matching TRBD1. CDR3 length equals 14 residues. CDR1 is SGHVS, CDR2 FQNEAQ, per germline. DNA of the CDR3: TGTGCCAGCAGCCCCCAGGGGGGGGTGGGTGAAGCTCTCTTT. Translating it yields CASSPQGGVGEALF.

The sample holds one count of this clonotype. The V gene is TRBV19, the J gene TRBJ1-4, with unresolved D. V lost 10 bases and J 8 bases, leaving 23 bases between the germline ends. The CDR3 has 15 residues. The V gene's germline CDR1 is LNHDA and CDR2 SQIVND (reference sequence). The DNA of the CDR3 is TGTGCCACCACCCGTTCTAACAGAGAGGAAGAAAAACTGTTTTTT. This encodes CATTRSNREEEKLFF.

This clonotype was detected only a few times. This chain uses TRBV15 with TRBJ2-5; 12 nucleotides align to TRBD2. There are 16 residues in the CDR3. The V gene end was trimmed by 1 base and the J gene end by 1 base; junction bases not matched to a gene: 1. Germline assignment: CDR1 LNHNV and CDR2 YYDKDF (reference sequence). The CDR3 DNA follows: TGTGCCACCAGCAGAGGGACTAGCGGGGCCCAAGAGACCCAGTACTTC. This encodes CATSRGTSGAQETQYF.

The chain couples TRBV29-1 to TRBJ2-7; unclear D gene. There are 10 residues in the CDR3. Germline CDR1 reads SQVTM; CDR2 reads ANQGSEA. Trimming stripped 6 bases from V and 5 bases from J, with 8 bases between. As DNA, the CDR3 is TGCAGCGTCCGAGAACACGAGCAGTACTTC. This codes for CSVREHEQYF.

The chain employs TRBV12-3 or TRBV12-4 and TRBJ1-5, with a possible D match to TRBD1 (5 bases). The CDR3 consists of 14 residues. V was pared by 10 bases and J by 10 bases, with 23 bases between. The CDR3 bases are TGTGCCATCCGGGATAGGGGTAAACTCCGTCCCCAGCATTTT. It is translated as CAIRDRGKLRPQHF.

V gene TRBV20-1 combines with J gene TRBJ2-4; perhaps TRBD1 as D (6 bases). V lost 0 bases, J lost 10 bases, and 22 bases lay in between. The germline gives CDR1 DFQATT, CDR2 SNEGSKA (reference sequence). The CDR3 consists of 16 residues. CDR3 bases: TGCAGTGCTAGAGACCGAACAGGGTCGTCGGCCTTAATTCAGTACTTC. Translation gives CSARDRTGSSALIQYF.

This clonotype has at least ten counts. V is TRBV20-1 and J is TRBJ1-4; 7 nucleotides agree with TRBD1. CDR1 and CDR2 from the germline V gene are DFQATT and SNEGSKA (reference sequence). V lost 0 bases, J lost 5 bases, and 3 bases stayed unmatched. The CDR3 has 14 residues. CDR3 sequence: CSARDGTVNEKLFF. The CDR3 DNA is TGCAGTGCTAGAGATGGGACAGTCAATGAAAAACTGTTTTTT.

Ten or more counts support this clonotype. This sequence joins TRBV2 and TRBJ1-6; 9 bases agree with TRBD1. Trimming at V came to 6 bases and at J to 3 bases, leaving 6 bases not matched to a gene. The germline V gene encodes CDR1 SNHLY and CDR2 FYNNEI. CDR3 length: 16 residues. CDR3 nucleotides: TGTGCCAGCAGCCTACAGGGGGCCGGCTATAATTCACCCCTCCACTTT. Encoded protein: CASSLQGAGYNSPLHF.

Notes on this clonotype: One end of the junction varies from germline; a read error may be responsible. The chain recombines TRBV20-1 with TRBJ1-1; TRBD1 might be the D (6 bases). CDR3 length: 15 residues. The V gene's germline CDR1 is DFQATT and CDR2 SNEGSKA (reference sequence). CDR3 DNA sequence: TGCAGTGCTCGAGAGTTCCAGGGGCCTGGGACTGAAGCTTTCTTT. Amino acids: CSAREFQGPGTEAFF.

This chain links TRBV19 with TRBJ1-5; possibly TRBD1 for D (5 bases). The CDR3 covers 17 residues. Trimming took 3 bases from V and 0 from J, leaving 15 bases between them. CDR1 is LNHDA, CDR2 SQIVND, per germline (reference sequence). The DNA for the CDR3 is TGTGCCAGTAGTATTGGAACAGGCGGTTATAGCAATCAGCCCCAGCATTTT. It yields the protein CASSIGTGGYSNQPQHF. The full variable domain, in which reference TRBV19 and TRBJ1-5 provide the parts outside the CDR3, is DGGITQSPKYLFRKEGQNVTLSCEQNLNHDAMYWYRQDPGQGLRLIYYSQIVNDFQKGDIAEGYSVSREKKESFPLTVTSAQKNPTAFYLCASSIGTGGYSNQPQHFGDGTRLSIL.

This clonotype was recorded at least ten times. The chain uses TRBV5-1 and TRBJ2-5, with TRBD1 matching 7 bases. V lost 3 bases and J lost 2; bases outside the gene matches: 4. Germline CDR1 reads SGHRS; CDR2 reads YFSETQ. The CDR3 loop spans 14 amino acids. CDR3 sequence (DNA): TGCGCCAGCAGCTCCTCGACAGGGCAAGAGACCCAGTACTTC. Amino acid sequence: CASSSSTGQETQYF.

This clonotype came up many times. This chain uses TRBV7-9 with TRBJ1-1; 8 bases fit TRBD1. CDR1 and CDR2 (germline): SEHNR, FQNEAQ (reference sequence). The CDR3 extends over 14 amino acids. The J segment lost 4 bases and the V segment lost 5 bases, leaving 6 bases of the junction unmatched. The CDR3 nucleotides read TGTGCCAGCAGCAACGGACAGGGTTCCACTGAAGCTTTCTTT. Encoded protein: CASSNGQGSTEAFF.

This chain links TRBV5-1 with TRBJ2-6; no clear D. Germline assignment: CDR1 SGHRS and CDR2 YFSETQ. CDR3 length: 13 residues. With 0 bases removed from V and 5 bases from J, the gap between germline ends came to 3 bases. CDR3 in amino acids: CASSLDWANVLTF. The CDR3 DNA sequence: TGCGCCAGCAGCTTGGATTGGGCCAACGTCCTGACTTTC.

This clonotype was detected many times. V and J are TRBV30 and TRBJ1-4; TRBD1 aligns across 7 bases. J was trimmed by 8 bases and V by 3 bases; bases with no gene match: 9. Germline V lookup: CDR1 GTSNPN, CDR2 SVGIG (reference sequence). CDR3 length equals 14 residues. Here the CDR3 reads CAWSLRPGQEKLFF. CDR3 in DNA: TGTGCCTGGAGCCTACGTCCGGGACAGGAAAAACTGTTTTTT.

This sequence joins TRBV25-1 and TRBJ1-1; unclear D gene. CDR1 is MGHDK, CDR2 SYGVNS, per germline. This CDR3 is built from 11 residues. Trimming removed 2 bases from V and 7 bases from J, with 5 bases in between. This CDR3 is CASSEDLEAFF. The DNA for the CDR3 is TGTGCCAGCAGTGAAGATCTTGAAGCTTTCTTT.

Points on this clonotype: A junction boundary mismatches the germline segment, possibly from a read error. The gene calls are TRBV4-1 and TRBJ1-1; D ambiguous. Germline V lookup: CDR1 MGHRA, CDR2 YSYEKL. CDR3 length: 15 amino acids. CDR3 protein: CASTQSEDLNTEAFF. CDR3 DNA: TGCGCCAGCACCCAAAGTGAGGATCTGAACACTGAAGCTTTCTTT.

This clonotype was seen many times. J is TRBJ1-1 and V is TRBV5-1; D may be TRBD1 (5 bases). Germline CDR1 and CDR2: SGHRS and YFSETQ. Trimming removed 0 bases from V and 3 bases from J, with 6 bases in between. The CDR3 consists of 13 residues. The CDR3 protein is CASSLEGHTEAFF. The CDR3 nucleotides are TGCGCCAGCAGCTTGGAGGGACACACTGAAGCTTTCTTT.

This clonotype was seen only a few times. The chain employs TRBV27 and TRBJ2-5; D tentatively reads TRBD1 or TRBD2 (6 bases each). The length of the CDR3 is 15 residues. Trimming removed 0 bases from V and 3 bases from J, with 11 bases in between. Germline V gene sequence: CDR1 MNHEY, CDR2 SMNVEV (reference sequence). CDR3 protein: CASSLSRRGEETQYF. CDR3 in DNA: TGTGCCAGCAGTTTATCGAGGAGGGGGGAAGAGACCCAGTACTTC.

Concerning this clonotype: The junction departs from germline at one end; a sequencing error may be responsible. The chain employs TRBV6-4 and TRBJ1-5; no clear D. The CDR3 consists of 15 residues. From germline, CDR1 is MRHNA and CDR2 SNTAGT. The CDR3 reads CASSYSGVGNQPQHF. The CDR3 nucleotides are TGTGCCAGCAGTTACTCTGGGGTCGGAAATCAGCCCCAGCATTTT.

This clonotype was counted at least ten times. CDR3 nucleotide sequence: TGTGCCTGGACCACTCGGGGCGCAGATACGCAGTATTTT. It codes for CAWTTRGADTQYF. This rearrangement joins TRBV30 to TRBJ2-3, with D perhaps being TRBD1 or TRBD2 (5 bases each). The CDR3 spans 13 residues. CDR1 and CDR2 from the germline V gene are GTSNPN and SVGIG (reference sequence). Trimming took 4 bases from V and 4 from J, leaving 12 bases between them.